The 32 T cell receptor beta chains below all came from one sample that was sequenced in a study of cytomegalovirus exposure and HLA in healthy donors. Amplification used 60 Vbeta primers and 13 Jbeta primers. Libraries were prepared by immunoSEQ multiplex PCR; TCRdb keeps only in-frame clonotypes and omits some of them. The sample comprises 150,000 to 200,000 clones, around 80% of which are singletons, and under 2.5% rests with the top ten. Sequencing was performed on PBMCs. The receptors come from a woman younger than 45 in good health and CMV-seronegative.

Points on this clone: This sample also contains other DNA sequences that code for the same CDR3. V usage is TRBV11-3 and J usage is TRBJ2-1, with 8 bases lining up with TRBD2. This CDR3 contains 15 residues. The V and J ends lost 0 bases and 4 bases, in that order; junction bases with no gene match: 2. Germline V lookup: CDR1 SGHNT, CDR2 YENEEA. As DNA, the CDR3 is TGTGCCAGCAGCTTAGATCCTAGCGGGTACAATGAGCAGTTCTTC. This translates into CASSLDPSGYNEQFF.

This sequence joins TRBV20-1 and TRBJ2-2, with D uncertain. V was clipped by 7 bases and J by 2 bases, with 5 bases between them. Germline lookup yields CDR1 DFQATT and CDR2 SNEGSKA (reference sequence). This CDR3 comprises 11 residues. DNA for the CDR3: TGCAGTGTACAAAACACCGGGGAGCTGTTTTTT. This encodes CSVQNTGELFF.

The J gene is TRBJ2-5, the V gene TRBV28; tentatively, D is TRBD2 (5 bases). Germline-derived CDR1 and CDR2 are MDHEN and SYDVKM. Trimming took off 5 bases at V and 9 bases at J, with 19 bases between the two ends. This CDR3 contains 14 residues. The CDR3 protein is CASSQPRAFRAQYF. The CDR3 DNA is TGTGCCAGCAGTCAACCGAGGGCGTTTCGGGCCCAGTACTTC.

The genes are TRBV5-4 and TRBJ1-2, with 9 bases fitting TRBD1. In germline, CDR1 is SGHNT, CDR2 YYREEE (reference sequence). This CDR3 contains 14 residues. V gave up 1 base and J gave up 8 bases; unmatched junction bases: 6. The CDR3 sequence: CASSLLDRGRGYTF. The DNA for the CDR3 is TGTGCCAGCAGCTTGTTGGACAGGGGACGAGGCTACACCTTC.

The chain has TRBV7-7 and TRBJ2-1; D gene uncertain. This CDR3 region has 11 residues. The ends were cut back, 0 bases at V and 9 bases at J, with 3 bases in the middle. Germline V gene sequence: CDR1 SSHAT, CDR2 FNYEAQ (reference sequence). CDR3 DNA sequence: TGTGCCAGCAGCTTAGCCGTTGAGCAGTTCTTC. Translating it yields CASSLAVEQFF.

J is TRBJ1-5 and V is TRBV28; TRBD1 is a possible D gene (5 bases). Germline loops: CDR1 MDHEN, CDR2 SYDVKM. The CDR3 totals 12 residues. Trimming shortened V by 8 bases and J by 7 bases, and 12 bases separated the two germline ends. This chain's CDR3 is CASWGGGQPQHF. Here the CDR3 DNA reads TGTGCCAGCTGGGGGGGTGGACAGCCCCAGCATTTT.

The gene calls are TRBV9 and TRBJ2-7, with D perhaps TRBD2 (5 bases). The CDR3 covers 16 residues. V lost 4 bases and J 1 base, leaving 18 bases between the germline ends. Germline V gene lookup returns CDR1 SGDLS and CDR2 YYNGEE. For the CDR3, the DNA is TGTGCCAGCAGCCTGCGTGAGGGAGATTTTTCCTACGAGCAGTACTTC. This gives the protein CASSLREGDFSYEQYF.

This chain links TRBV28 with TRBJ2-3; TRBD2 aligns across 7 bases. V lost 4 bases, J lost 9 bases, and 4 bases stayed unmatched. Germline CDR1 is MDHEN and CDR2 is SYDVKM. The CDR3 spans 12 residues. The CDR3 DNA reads TGTGCCAGCAGTTCCGCGACTAGCACGCAGTATTTT. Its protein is CASSSATSTQYF.

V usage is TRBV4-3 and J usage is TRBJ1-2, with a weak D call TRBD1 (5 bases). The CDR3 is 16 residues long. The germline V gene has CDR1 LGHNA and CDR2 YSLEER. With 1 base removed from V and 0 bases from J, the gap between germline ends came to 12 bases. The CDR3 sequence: CASSQGRQSANYGYTF. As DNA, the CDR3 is TGCGCCAGCAGCCAAGGTCGACAGAGTGCTAACTATGGCTACACCTTC.

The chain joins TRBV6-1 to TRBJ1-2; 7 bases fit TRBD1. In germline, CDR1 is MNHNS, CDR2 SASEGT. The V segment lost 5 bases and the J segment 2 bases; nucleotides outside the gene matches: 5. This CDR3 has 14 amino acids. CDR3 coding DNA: TGTGCCAGCAGTTTCGGGACAGAGAACTATGGCTACACCTTC. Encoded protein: CASSFGTENYGYTF.

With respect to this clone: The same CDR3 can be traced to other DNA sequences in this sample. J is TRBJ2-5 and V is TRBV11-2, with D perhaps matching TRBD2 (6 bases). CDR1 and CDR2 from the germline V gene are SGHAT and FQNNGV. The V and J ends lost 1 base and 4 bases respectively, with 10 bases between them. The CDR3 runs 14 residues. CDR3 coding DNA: TGTGCCAGCAGCTTAGGCCAGGGACTAGAGACCCAGTACTTC. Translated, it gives CASSLGQGLETQYF.

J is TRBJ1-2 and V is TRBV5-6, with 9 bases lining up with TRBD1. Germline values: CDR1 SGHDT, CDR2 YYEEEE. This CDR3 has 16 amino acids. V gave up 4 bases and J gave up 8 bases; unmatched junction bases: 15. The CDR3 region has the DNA TGTGCCAGCAGCCCCGGGACAGGGTTGATTCATGGCGGCTACACCTTC. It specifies CASSPGTGLIHGGYTF.

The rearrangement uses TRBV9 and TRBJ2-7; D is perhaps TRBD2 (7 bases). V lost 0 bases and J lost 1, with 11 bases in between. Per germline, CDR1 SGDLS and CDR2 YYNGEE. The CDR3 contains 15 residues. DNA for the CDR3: TGTGCCAGCAGCGTAGGGGGGGGCTTTTCCTACGAGCAGTACTTC. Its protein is CASSVGGGFSYEQYF.

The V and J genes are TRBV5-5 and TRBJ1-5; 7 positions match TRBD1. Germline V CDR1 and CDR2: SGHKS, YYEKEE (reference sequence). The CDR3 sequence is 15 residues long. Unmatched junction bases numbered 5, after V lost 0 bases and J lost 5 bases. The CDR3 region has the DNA TGTGCCAGCAGCTTGGCCACAGGGGTAGATCAGCCCCAGCATTTT. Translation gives CASSLATGVDQPQHF. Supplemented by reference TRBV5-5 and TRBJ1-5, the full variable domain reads DAGVTQSPTHLIKTRGQQVTLRCSPISGHKSVSWYQQVLGQGPQFIFQYYEKEERGRGNFPDRFSARQFPNYSSELNVNALLLGDSALYLCASSLATGVDQPQHFGDGTRLSIL.

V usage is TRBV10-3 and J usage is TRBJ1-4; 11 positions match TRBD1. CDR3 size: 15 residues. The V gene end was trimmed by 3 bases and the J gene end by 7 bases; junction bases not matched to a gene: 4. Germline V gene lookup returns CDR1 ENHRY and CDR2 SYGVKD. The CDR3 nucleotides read TGTGCCATCAGTGAACTTGGGACAGGGGGTGAAAAACTGTTTTTT. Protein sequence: CAISELGTGGEKLFF.

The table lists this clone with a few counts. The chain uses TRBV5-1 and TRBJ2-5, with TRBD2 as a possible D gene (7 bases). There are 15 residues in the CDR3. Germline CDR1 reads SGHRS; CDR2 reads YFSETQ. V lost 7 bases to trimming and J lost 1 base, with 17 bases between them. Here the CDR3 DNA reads TGCGCCAGCTCCGGGGGGAGGGGGGCCCAAGAGACCCAGTACTTC. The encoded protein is CASSGGRGAQETQYF.

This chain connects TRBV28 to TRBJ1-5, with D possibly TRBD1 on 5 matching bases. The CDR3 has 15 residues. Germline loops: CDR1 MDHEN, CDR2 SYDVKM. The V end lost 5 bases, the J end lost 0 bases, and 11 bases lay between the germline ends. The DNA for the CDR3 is TGTGCCAGCAGTCTAACAGGAGATAGCAATCAGCCCCAGCATTTT. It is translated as CASSLTGDSNQPQHF.

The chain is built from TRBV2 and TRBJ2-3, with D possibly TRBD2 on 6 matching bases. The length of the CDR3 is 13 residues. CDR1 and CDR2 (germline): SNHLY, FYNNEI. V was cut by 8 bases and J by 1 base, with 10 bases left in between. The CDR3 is CASLTSGTDTQYF. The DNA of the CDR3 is TGTGCCAGCCTGACTAGTGGCACAGATACGCAGTATTTT. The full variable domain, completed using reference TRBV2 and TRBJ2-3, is EPEVTQTPSHQVTQMGQEVILRCVPISNHLYFYWYRQILGQKVEFLVSFYNNEISEKSEIFDDQFSVERPDGSNFTLKIRSTKLEDSAMYFCASLTSGTDTQYFGPGTRLTVL.

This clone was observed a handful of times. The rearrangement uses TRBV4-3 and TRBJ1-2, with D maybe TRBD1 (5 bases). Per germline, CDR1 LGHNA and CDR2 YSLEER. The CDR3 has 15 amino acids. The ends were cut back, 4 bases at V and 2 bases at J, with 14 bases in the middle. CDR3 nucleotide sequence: TGCGCCAGCAGCCCCCGGGGGGGAGGGAACTATGGCTACACCTTC. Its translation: CASSPRGGGNYGYTF.

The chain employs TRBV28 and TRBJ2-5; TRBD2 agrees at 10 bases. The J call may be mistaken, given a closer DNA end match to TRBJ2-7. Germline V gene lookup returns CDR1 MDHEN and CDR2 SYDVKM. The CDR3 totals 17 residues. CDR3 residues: CASSFSPSGRVTYEQYF. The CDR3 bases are TGTGCCAGCAGTTTTTCTCCGAGCGGGAGGGTAACCTACGAGCAGTACTTC.

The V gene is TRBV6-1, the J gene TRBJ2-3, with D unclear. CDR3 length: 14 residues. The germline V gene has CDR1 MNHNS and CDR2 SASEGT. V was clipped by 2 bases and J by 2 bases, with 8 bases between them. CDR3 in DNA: TGTGCCAGCAGTGAATTCCTGTACACAGATACGCAGTATTTT. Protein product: CASSEFLYTDTQYF.

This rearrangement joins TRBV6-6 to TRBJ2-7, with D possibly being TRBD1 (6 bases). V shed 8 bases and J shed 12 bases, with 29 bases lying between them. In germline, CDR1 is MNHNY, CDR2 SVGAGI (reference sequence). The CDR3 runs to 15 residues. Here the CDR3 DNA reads TGTGCCAGCTATTCTTCGGGACACCAGTCCGTCCGAATGTACTTC. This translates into CASYSSGHQSVRMYF.

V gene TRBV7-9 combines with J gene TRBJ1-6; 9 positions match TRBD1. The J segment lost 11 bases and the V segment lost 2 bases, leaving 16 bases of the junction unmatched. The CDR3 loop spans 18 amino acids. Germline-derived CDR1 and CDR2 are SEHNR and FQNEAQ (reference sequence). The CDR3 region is CASSLRGSSGTGIAPLHF. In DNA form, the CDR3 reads TGTGCCAGCAGCTTACGGGGGAGTTCTGGGACAGGGATTGCACCCCTCCACTTT.

The CDR3 nucleotides read TGTGCCAGCAGCGTAGATCCAGAAACGTACGAGCAGTACTTC. Translation gives CASSVDPETYEQYF. The chain combines TRBV9 with TRBJ2-7, with D hard to call. In germline, CDR1 is SGDLS, CDR2 YYNGEE. CDR3 length: 14 residues. Trimming cost V 0 bases and J 4 bases, with 11 bases left between them. Full variable domain (missing parts from reference TRBV9 and TRBJ2-7): DSGVTQTPKHLITATGQRVTLRCSPRSGDLSVYWYQQSLDQGLQFLIQYYNGEERAKGNILERFSAQQFPDLHSELNLSSLELGDSALYFCASSVDPETYEQYFGPGTRLTVT.

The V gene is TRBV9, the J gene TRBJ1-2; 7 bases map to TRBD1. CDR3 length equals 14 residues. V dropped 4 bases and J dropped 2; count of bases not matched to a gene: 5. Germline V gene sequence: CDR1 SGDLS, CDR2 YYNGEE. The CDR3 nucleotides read TGTGCCAGCAGCCCCTACAGGGGAAACTATGGCTACACCTTC. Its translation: CASSPYRGNYGYTF.

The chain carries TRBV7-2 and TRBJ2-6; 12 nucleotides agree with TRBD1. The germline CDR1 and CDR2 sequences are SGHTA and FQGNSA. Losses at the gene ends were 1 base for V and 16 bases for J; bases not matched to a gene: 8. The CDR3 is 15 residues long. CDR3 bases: TGTGCCAGCAGCTTAGGGGGGGACAGGGGGCGACTACTGACTTTC. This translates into CASSLGGDRGRLLTF.

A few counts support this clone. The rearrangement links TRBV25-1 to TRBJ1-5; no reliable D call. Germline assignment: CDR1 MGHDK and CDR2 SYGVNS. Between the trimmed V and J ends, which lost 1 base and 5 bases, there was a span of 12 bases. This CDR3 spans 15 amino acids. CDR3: CASSEWEGPDQPQHF. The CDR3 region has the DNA TGTGCCAGCAGTGAATGGGAGGGTCCCGATCAGCCCCAGCATTTT. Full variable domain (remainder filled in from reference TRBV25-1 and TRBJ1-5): EADIYQTPRYLVIGTGKKITLECSQTMGHDKMYWYQQDPGMELHLIHYSYGVNSTEKGDLSSESTVSRIRTEHFPLTLESARPSHTSQYLCASSEWEGPDQPQHFGDGTRLSIL.

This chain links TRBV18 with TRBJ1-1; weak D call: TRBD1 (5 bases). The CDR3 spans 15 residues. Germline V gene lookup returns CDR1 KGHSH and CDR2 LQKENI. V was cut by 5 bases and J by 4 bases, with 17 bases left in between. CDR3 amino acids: CASSTGSSGGTEAFF. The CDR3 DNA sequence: TGTGCCAGCTCAACCGGGAGTTCGGGGGGCACTGAAGCTTTCTTT.

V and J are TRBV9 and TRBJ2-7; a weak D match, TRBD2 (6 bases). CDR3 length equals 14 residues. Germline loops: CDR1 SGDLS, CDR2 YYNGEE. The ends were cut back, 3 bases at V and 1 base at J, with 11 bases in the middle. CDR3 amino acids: CASSEGGTSYEQYF. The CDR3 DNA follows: TGTGCCAGCAGCGAGGGAGGTACATCCTACGAGCAGTACTTC.

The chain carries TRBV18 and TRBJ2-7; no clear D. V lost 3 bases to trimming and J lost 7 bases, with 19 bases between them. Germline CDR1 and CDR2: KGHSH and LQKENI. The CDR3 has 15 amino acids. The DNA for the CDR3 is TGTGCCAGCTCACCCGGGTCAGTGACGAAGTTAGAGCAGTACTTC. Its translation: CASSPGSVTKLEQYF.

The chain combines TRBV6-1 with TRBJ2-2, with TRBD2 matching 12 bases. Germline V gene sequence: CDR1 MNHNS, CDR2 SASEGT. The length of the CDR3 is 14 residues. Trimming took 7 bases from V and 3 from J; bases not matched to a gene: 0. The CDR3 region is CASTSGGDTGELFF. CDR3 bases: TGTGCCAGCACTAGCGGGGGGGACACCGGGGAGCTGTTTTTT.

CDR3: CASSYSGAAYGAFF. CDR3 sequence (DNA): TGTGCCAGCAGTTACTCAGGGGCCGCCTATGGAGCTTTCTTT. The chain recombines TRBV6-5 with TRBJ1-1; D is possibly TRBD1 (5 bases). The germline V gene encodes CDR1 MNHEY and CDR2 SVGAGI. This CDR3 spans 14 amino acids. Trimming took off 0 bases at V and 10 bases at J, with 15 bases between the two ends.